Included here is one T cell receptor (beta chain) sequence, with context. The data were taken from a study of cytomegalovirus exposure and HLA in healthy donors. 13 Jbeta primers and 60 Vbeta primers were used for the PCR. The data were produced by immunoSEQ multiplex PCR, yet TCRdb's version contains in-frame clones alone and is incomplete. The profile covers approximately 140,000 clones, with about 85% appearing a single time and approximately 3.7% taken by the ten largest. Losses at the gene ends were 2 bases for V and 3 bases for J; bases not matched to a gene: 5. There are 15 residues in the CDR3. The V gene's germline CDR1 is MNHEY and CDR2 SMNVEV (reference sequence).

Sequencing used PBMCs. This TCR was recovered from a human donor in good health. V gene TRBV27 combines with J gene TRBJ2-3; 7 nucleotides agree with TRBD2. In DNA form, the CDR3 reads TGTGCCAGCAGTTTAGTGGGAGGGCCGACAGATACGCAGTATTTT. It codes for CASSLVGGPTDTQYF.